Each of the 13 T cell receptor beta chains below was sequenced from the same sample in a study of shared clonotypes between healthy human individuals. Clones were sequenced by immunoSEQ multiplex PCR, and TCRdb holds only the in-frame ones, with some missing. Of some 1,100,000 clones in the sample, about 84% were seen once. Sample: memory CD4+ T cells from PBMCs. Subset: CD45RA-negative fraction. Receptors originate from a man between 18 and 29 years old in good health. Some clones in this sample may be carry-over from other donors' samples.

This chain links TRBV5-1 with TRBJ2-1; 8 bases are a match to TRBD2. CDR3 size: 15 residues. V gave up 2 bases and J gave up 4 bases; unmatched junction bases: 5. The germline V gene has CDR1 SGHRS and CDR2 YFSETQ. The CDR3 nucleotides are TGCGCCAGCAGCTTAGCGGGAGAAGGATACAATGAGCAGTTCTTC. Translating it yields CASSLAGEGYNEQFF.

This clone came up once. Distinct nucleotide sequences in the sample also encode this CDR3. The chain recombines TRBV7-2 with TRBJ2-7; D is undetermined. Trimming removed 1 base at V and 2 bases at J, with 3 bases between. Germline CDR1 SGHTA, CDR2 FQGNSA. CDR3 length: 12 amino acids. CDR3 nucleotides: TGTGCCAGCAGCTTAGGGGCCTACGAGCAGTACTTC. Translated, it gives CASSLGAYEQYF.

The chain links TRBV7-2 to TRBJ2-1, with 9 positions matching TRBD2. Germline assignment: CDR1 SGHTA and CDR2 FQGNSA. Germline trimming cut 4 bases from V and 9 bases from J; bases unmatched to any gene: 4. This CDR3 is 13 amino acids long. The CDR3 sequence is CASSSRLAAEQFF. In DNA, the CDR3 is TGTGCCAGCAGCTCCCGACTAGCGGCTGAGCAGTTCTTC.

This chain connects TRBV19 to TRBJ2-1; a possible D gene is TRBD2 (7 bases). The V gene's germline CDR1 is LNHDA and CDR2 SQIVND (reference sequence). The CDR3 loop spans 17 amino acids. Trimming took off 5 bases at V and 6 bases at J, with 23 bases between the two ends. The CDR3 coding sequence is TGTGCCAGTAGTCCCTTTTTTGCGGGGGCGCTTAGCAATGAGCAGTTCTTC. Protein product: CASSPFFAGALSNEQFF.

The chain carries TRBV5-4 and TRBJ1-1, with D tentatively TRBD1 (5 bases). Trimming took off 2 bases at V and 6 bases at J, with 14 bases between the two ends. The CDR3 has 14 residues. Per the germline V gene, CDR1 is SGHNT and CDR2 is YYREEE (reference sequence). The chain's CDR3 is CASSFKKGYPEAFF. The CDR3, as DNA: TGTGCCAGCAGCTTCAAGAAGGGGTACCCTGAAGCTTTCTTT.

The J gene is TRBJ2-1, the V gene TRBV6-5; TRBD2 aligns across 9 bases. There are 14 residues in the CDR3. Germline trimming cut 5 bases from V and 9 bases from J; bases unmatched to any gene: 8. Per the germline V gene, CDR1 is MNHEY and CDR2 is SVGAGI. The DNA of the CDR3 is TGTGCCAGCAGTCCTCAAGGGACTAGCACTGAGCAGTTCTTC. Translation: CASSPQGTSTEQFF.

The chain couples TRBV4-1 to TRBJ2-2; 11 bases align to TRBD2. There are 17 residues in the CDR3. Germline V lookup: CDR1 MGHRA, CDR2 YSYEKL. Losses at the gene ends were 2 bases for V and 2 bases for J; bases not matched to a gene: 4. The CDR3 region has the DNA TGCGCCAGCAGCCAACATCTAGCGGGAGGTAACACCGGGGAGCTGTTTTTT. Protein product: CASSQHLAGGNTGELFF.

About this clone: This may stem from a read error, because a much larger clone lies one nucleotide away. The CDR3 DNA sequence: TGTGCCAGCAGCTCCCGAGATACGCAGTATTTT. Translating it yields CASSSRDTQYF. The chain employs TRBV7-9 and TRBJ2-3; no clear D. CDR1 is SEHNR, CDR2 FQNEAQ, per germline (reference sequence). The CDR3 contains 11 residues. V was cut by 4 bases and J by 5 bases, with 4 bases left in between. Combining the CDR3 with reference TRBV7-9 and TRBJ2-3 gives the whole variable domain DTGVSQNPRHKITKRGQNVTFRCDPISEHNRLYWYRQTLGQGPEFLTYFQNEAQLEKSRLLSDRFSAERPKGSFSTLEIQRTEQGDSAMYLCASSSRDTQYFGPGTRLTVL.

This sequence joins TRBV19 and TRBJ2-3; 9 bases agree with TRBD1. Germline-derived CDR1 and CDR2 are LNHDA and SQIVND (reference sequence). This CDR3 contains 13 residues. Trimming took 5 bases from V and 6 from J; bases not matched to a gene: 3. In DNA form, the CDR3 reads TGTGCCAGTAGTGAACAGGGGGCTGATACGCAGTATTTT. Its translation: CASSEQGADTQYF.

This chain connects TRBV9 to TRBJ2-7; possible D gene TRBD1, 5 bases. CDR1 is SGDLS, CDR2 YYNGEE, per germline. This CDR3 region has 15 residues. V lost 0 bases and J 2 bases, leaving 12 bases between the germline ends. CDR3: CASSVAAGLPYEQYF. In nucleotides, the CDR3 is TGTGCCAGCAGCGTAGCGGCAGGGCTGCCCTACGAGCAGTACTTC.

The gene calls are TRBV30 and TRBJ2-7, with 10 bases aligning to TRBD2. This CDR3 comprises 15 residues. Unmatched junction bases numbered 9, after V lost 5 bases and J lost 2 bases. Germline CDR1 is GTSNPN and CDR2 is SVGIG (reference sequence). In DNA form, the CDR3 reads TGTGCCTGGCCCCCCGGGACTAGCGAGACCTACGAGCAGTACTTC. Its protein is CAWPPGTSETYEQYF.

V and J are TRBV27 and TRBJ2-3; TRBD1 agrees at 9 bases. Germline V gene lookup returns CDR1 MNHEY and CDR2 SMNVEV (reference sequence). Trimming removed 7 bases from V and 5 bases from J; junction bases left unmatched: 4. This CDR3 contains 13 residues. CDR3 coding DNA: TGTGCCAGCACGCGACAGGGGGGAGATACGCAGTATTTT. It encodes CASTRQGGDTQYF.

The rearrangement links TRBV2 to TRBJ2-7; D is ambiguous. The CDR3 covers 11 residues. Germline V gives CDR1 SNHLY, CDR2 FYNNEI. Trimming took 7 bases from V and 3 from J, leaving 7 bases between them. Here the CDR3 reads CASMVRYEQYF. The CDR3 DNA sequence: TGTGCCAGCATGGTCCGCTACGAGCAGTACTTC.